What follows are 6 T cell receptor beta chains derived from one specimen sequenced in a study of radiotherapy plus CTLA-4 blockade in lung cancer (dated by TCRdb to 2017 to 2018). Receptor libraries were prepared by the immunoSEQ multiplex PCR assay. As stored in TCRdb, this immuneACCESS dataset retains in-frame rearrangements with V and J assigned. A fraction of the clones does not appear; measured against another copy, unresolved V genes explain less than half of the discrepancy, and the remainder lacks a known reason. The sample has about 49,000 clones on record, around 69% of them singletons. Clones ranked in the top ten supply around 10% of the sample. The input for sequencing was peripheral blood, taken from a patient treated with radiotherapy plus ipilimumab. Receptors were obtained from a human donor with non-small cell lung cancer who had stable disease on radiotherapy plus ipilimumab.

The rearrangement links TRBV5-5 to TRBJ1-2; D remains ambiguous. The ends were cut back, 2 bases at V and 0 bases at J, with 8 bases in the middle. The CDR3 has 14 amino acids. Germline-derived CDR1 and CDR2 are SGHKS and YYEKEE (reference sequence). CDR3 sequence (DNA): TGTGCCAGCAGCTTCACAGACCCTAACTATGGCTACACCTTC. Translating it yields CASSFTDPNYGYTF.

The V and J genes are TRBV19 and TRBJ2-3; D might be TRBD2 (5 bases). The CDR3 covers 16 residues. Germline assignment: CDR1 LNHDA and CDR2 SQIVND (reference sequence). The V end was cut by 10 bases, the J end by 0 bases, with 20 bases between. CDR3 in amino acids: CATSIRPTGSTDTQYF. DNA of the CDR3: TGTGCCACCTCAATTAGACCTACGGGAAGCACAGATACGCAGTATTTT.

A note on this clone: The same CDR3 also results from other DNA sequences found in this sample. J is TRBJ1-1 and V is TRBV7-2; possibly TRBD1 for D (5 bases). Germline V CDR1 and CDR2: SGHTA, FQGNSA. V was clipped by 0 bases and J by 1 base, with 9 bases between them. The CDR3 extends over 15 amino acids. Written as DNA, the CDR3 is TGTGCCAGCAGCTTAGCCGGGGGACGGAACACTGAAGCTTTCTTT. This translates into CASSLAGGRNTEAFF.

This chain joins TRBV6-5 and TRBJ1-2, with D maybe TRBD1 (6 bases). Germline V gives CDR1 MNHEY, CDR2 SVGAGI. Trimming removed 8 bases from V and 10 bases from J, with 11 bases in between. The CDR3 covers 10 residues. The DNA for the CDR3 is TGTGCCAGCGGAGACAGGTTCTACACCTTC. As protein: CASGDRFYTF.

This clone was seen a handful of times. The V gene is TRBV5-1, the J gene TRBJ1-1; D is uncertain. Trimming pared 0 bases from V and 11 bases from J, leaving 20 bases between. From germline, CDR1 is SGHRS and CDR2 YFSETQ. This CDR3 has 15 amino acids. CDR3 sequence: CASSLDNRAGVSAFF. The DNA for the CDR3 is TGCGCCAGCAGCTTGGATAACAGAGCTGGCGTGAGTGCTTTCTTT.

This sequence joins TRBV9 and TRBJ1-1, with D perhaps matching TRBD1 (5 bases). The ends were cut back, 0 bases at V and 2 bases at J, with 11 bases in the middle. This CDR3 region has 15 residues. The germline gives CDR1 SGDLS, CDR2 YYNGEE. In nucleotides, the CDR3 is TGTGCCAGCAGCGTAGTTGACAGACTCAACACTGAAGCTTTCTTT. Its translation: CASSVVDRLNTEAFF.